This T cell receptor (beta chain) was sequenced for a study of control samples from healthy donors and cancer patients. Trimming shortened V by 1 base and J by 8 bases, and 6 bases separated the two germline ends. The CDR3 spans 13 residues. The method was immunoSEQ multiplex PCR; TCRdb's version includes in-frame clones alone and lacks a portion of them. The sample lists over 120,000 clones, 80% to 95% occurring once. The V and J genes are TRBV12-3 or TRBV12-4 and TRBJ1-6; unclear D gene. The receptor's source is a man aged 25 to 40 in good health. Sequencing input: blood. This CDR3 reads CASSLVWDSPLHF. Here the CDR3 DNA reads TGTGCCAGCAGTTTAGTTTGGGATTCACCCCTCCACTTT.